The 21 T cell receptor beta chains listed next were all sequenced from one sample in a study of identical twins. Each CDR3 protein gets one entry after TCRdb re-called the 5' RACE reads with MiXCR. The sample yields around 1.7 million distinct CDR3 sequences, under 35% seen once. The sequenced sample was cord blood. These receptors originate from a newborn girl in good health.

As for this clonotype: One end of the junction varies from germline; a read error may be responsible. V usage is TRBV25-1 and J usage is TRBJ1-2; a weak D match, TRBD1 (5 bases). Looked up from germline, CDR1 is MGHDK and CDR2 is SYGVNS. This CDR3 is built from 12 residues. The CDR3: CACSRGDYGYTF. For the CDR3, the DNA is TGTGCCTGCAGTCGGGGGGACTATGGCTACACCTTC.

The count of this clonotype is one. This chain links TRBV10-3 with TRBJ2-3, with TRBD1 identical over 9 bases. The ends lost 3 bases at V and 2 bases at J; junction bases unmatched: 3. Germline V gene data show CDR1 as ENHRY and CDR2 as SYGVKD. The CDR3 runs 15 residues. The CDR3 DNA reads as TGTGCCATCAGTGAATGGGACAGGGACACAGATACGCAGTATTTT. It is translated as CAISEWDRDTDTQYF.

This clonotype was picked up a small number of times. The chain recombines TRBV14 with TRBJ1-1; D uncertain. Germline CDR1 and CDR2: SGHDN and FVKESK. The CDR3 contains 16 residues. The CDR3 sequence is CASLGSAEDMNTEAFF. The CDR3, as DNA: TGTGCTAGCCTAGGGTCAGCAGAGGATATGAACACTGAAGCTTTCTTT.

The chain has TRBV16 and TRBJ2-4, with D possibly matching TRBD2 (6 bases). V was cut by 0 bases and J by 13 bases, with 16 bases left in between. Germline assignment: CDR1 KGHSY and CDR2 FQNENV. The CDR3 is 14 residues long. The CDR3 nucleotides read TGTGCCAGCAGCCAATCTAGCGGCTACAATGAGCAGTACTTC. This translates into CASSQSSGYNEQYF.

The chain employs TRBV6-2 or TRBV6-3 and TRBJ1-5; D perhaps matches TRBD1 (5 bases). The V gene's germline CDR1 is MNHEY and CDR2 SVGEGT. CDR3 length equals 16 residues. V dropped 6 bases and J dropped 3 bases, with 18 bases sitting between them. This chain's CDR3 is CASSPNAGGVNQPQHF. The CDR3 coding sequence is TGTGCCAGCAGCCCTAACGCGGGAGGGGTCAATCAGCCCCAGCATTTT.

J is TRBJ1-1 and V is TRBV7-9; D may be TRBD1 (5 bases). CDR1 and CDR2 (germline): SEHNR, FQNEAQ (reference sequence). The CDR3 extends over 14 amino acids. The ends were cut back, 8 bases at V and 1 base at J, with 14 bases in the middle. The CDR3, as DNA: TGTGCCAGCCCCTCGGGGGGAAAGAACACTGAAGCTTTCTTT. Translated, it gives CASPSGGKNTEAFF. The full variable domain, its missing parts supplied by reference TRBV7-9 and TRBJ1-1, is DTGVSQNPRHKITKRGQNVTFRCDPISEHNRLYWYRQTLGQGPEFLTYFQNEAQLEKSRLLSDRFSAERPKGSFSTLEIQRTEQGDSAMYLCASPSGGKNTEAFFGQGTRLTVV.

The chain recombines TRBV3-1 with TRBJ2-5; 7 bases are a match to TRBD2. Looked up from germline, CDR1 is LGHDT and CDR2 is YNNKEL (reference sequence). V trimming: 0 bases; J trimming: 11 bases; junction bases outside the gene matches: 18. This CDR3 has 17 amino acids. The DNA of the CDR3 is TGTGCCAGCAGCCAAGATCTCGGCGCGGGAGTGGAGGGTGAGCAGTACTTC. Translation: CASSQDLGAGVEGEQYF.

The sample holds a few counts of this clonotype. This chain connects TRBV9 to TRBJ2-7, with 7 bases lining up with TRBD1. Judging by the DNA end, TRBJ2-5 fits better; the J call may be wrong. The CDR3 spans 17 residues. The germline CDR1 and CDR2 sequences are SGDLS and YYNGEE. The CDR3 protein is CASSVATSGTAQETQYF. The DNA for the CDR3 is TGTGCCAGCAGCGTAGCAACCTCCGGGACAGCGCAAGAGACCCAGTACTTC.

This clonotype has a handful of counts. The rearrangement uses TRBV3-1 and TRBJ2-4; 9 nucleotides align to TRBD2. TRBJ2-5 explains the end of the DNA better; the J call may be wrong. Germline values: CDR1 LGHDT, CDR2 YNNKEL (reference sequence). This CDR3 is built from 18 residues. As DNA, the CDR3 is TGTGCCAGCAGCCAAGGACTTCGCGGGGGGGCCAGGGAAGAGACCCAGTACTTC. This encodes CASSQGLRGGAREETQYF.

The gene calls are TRBV20-1 and TRBJ2-3; D call uncertain. This CDR3 region has 10 residues. Germline-derived CDR1 and CDR2 are DFQATT and SNEGSKA (reference sequence). Trimming shortened V by 6 bases and J by 6 bases, and 7 bases separated the two germline ends. CDR3 nucleotide sequence: TGCAGTGCCGCGGAGGATACGCAGTATTTT. As protein: CSAAEDTQYF.

CDR3: CASSQVGLVGSYEQYF. CDR3 in DNA: TGTGCCAGCAGCCAAGTAGGACTAGTTGGCTCCTACGAGCAGTACTTC. The chain combines TRBV4-2 with TRBJ2-7; 7 bases fit TRBD2. The trim removed 1 base at V and 0 bases at J, leaving 6 bases unmatched. Germline CDR1 LGHNA, CDR2 YNFKEQ. There are 16 residues in the CDR3.

The V gene is TRBV4-1, the J gene TRBJ2-7, with D possibly being TRBD2 (5 bases). From germline, CDR1 is MGHRA and CDR2 YSYEKL. V was trimmed by 2 bases and J by 0 bases, leaving 11 bases between them. The CDR3 has 15 amino acids. DNA of the CDR3: TGCGCCAGCAGCCAATTCGGGGTAAGCTCCTACGAGCAGTACTTC. It translates to CASSQFGVSSYEQYF.

This clonotype was counted many times. V usage is TRBV29-1 and J usage is TRBJ2-7; no clear D gene. This CDR3 spans 13 amino acids. The germline V and J ends were trimmed by 4 bases and 2 bases, with 12 bases remaining between them. Germline V gene lookup returns CDR1 SQVTM and CDR2 ANQGSEA. The chain's CDR3 is CSVVGLGTYEQYF. CDR3 DNA sequence: TGCAGCGTTGTAGGTTTGGGCACCTACGAGCAGTACTTC.

The CDR3 DNA sequence: TGTGCCATCAATATGGGGGGGGCTGCAGATACGCAGTATTTT. Amino acids: CAINMGGAADTQYF. The chain is built from TRBV10-3 and TRBJ2-3; D may be TRBD2 (7 bases). Trimming took 7 bases from V and 4 from J, leaving 15 bases between them. CDR1 is ENHRY, CDR2 SYGVKD, per germline. This CDR3 contains 14 residues.

This clonotype was counted many times. The junction and the germline gene differ at one end; a read error may be behind it. The chain carries TRBV10-1 and TRBJ2-1, with 7 bases that match TRBD2. This CDR3 has 13 amino acids. Germline V gene data show CDR1 as WNHNN and CDR2 as SYGVQD (reference sequence). CDR3 DNA sequence: TGTGCCAGCAGTGAAGGGACTAACAATGAGCAGTTCTTC. Translation gives CASSEGTNNEQFF.

V and J are TRBV15 and TRBJ2-1; D may be TRBD1 (5 bases). The V gene's germline CDR1 is LNHNV and CDR2 YYDKDF (reference sequence). The CDR3 runs 13 residues. V lost 0 bases, J lost 12 bases, and 12 bases lay in between. As DNA, the CDR3 is TGTGCCACCAGCAGAGATAAGGGGCAGGGGCAGTTCTTC. This translates into CATSRDKGQGQFF.

V and J are TRBV20-1 and TRBJ2-1; D may match TRBD1 or TRBD2 (5 bases each). The CDR3 length is 14 residues. CDR1 is DFQATT and CDR2 is SNEGSKA in the germline V gene (reference sequence). V lost 8 bases and J 2 bases, leaving 16 bases between the germline ends. The CDR3, as DNA: TGCAGTACCAACCAGGGAGAGACCTACAATGAGCAGTTCTTC. Translation: CSTNQGETYNEQFF.

This rearrangement joins TRBV6-1 to TRBJ1-1, with a tentative D call TRBD1 (5 bases). V was pared by 8 bases and J by 0 bases, with 19 bases between. The CDR3 is 16 residues long. Germline assignment: CDR1 MNHNS and CDR2 SASEGT. In nucleotides, the CDR3 is TGTGCCAGCGGATTACATGGGGGGATCATGAACACTGAAGCTTTCTTT. Translating it yields CASGLHGGIMNTEAFF.

This clonotype was observed a handful of times. The chain recombines TRBV6-5 with TRBJ2-7, with D uncertain. Trimming took off 8 bases at V and 2 bases at J, with 10 bases between the two ends. Germline V gene lookup returns CDR1 MNHEY and CDR2 SVGAGI. This CDR3 spans 12 amino acids. Written as DNA, the CDR3 is TGTGCCAGCCACATACCACCCTACGAGCAGTACTTC. Its protein is CASHIPPYEQYF.

This clonotype has ten or more counts. The chain recombines TRBV7-2 with TRBJ2-3, with 7 bases lining up with TRBD2. In germline, CDR1 is SGHTA, CDR2 FQGNSA. The CDR3 has 14 amino acids. V was pared by 2 bases and J by 7 bases, with 6 bases of the junction left unmatched. The CDR3 reads CASSLSGTYNTQYF. CDR3 in DNA: TGTGCCAGCAGCTTAAGCGGGACCTATAATACGCAGTATTTT.

The gene calls are TRBV6-1 and TRBJ2-1, with 7 bases matching TRBD2. The better agreement between TRBJ2-7 and the DNA end casts doubt on the J call. Germline V gives CDR1 MNHNS, CDR2 SASEGT. The CDR3 consists of 17 residues. CDR3 sequence (DNA): TGTGCCAGCAGTGAAGTATATAGGCTAGCGGCCTACAATGAGCAGTACTTC. Amino acid sequence: CASSEVYRLAAYNEQYF.